Following are 20 T cell receptor beta chains from one sample sequenced in a study of response to subunit inactivated influenza vaccine. A single record per CDR3 protein comes from TCRdb applying MiXCR to the RT-PCR reads. The sample consists of about 650,000 distinct CDR3 sequences, 15% to 19% of them appearing once. The specimen comprised PBMCs from blood, sampled 11 to 12 days after vaccination. The receptors were gathered from a man aged 45-65 years who received an inactivated influenza vaccine.

In nucleotides, the CDR3 is TGTGCCAGCAGCCGCGAGGGTTCTAGCACTGAAGCTTTCTTT. Translation: CASSREGSSTEAFF. The chain links TRBV4-2 to TRBJ1-1; D remains unclear. The CDR3 length is 14 residues. The V gene's germline CDR1 is LGHNA and CDR2 YNFKEQ. The ends were cut back, 4 bases at V and 4 bases at J, with 13 bases in the middle.

This clonotype occurred many times. The V gene is TRBV20-1, the J gene TRBJ2-2, with 12 positions matching TRBD2. V lost 4 bases to trimming and J lost 5 bases; unmatched junction nucleotides: 8. Germline assignment: CDR1 DFQATT and CDR2 SNEGSKA (reference sequence). This CDR3 is 16 amino acids long. The chain's CDR3 is CSATGLAGFVTGELFF. CDR3 bases: TGCAGTGCTACAGGACTAGCGGGGTTTGTAACCGGGGAGCTGTTTTTT.

V usage is TRBV2 and J usage is TRBJ2-5, with a weak D call TRBD2 (6 bases). The germline CDR1 and CDR2 sequences are SNHLY and FYNNEI. CDR3 length: 13 amino acids. Trimming left V 8 bases short and J 2 bases short, with 12 bases between. CDR3 protein: CASHRDFQETQYF. In DNA form, the CDR3 reads TGTGCCAGCCACCGGGACTTTCAAGAGACCCAGTACTTC.

The J gene is TRBJ2-1, the V gene TRBV11-2; D is unresolved. The V end was cut by 2 bases, the J end by 8 bases, with 13 bases between. The CDR3 is 14 amino acids. Germline V lookup: CDR1 SGHAT, CDR2 FQNNGV. Here the CDR3 DNA reads TGTGCCAGCAGCTTAAGAGCCGCCGACCATGAGCAGTTCTTC. Residues: CASSLRAADHEQFF.

This clonotype was detected a few times. The V gene is TRBV12-3 or TRBV12-4, the J gene TRBJ2-5; no firm D call. CDR3 length: 12 residues. The V gene lost 6 bases and the J gene lost 5 bases, with 10 bases spanning the gap. CDR3 nucleotide sequence: TGTGCCAGCAGGGGCTTTGGGGAGACCCAGTACTTC. Its protein is CASRGFGETQYF.

The rearrangement links TRBV7-2 to TRBJ2-1; 12 nucleotides match TRBD2. The junction had 9 bases not matched to a gene; V was cut back by 1 base and J by 8 bases. The V gene's germline CDR1 is SGHTA and CDR2 FQGNSA. The CDR3 has 17 amino acids. In DNA form, the CDR3 reads TGTGCCAGCAGCTTAGGGCTAGCGGGAGGGAGGGGCGATGAGCAGTTCTTC. Translation: CASSLGLAGGRGDEQFF.

J is TRBJ2-5 and V is TRBV27; no clear D gene. The germline V and J ends were trimmed by 2 bases and 0 bases, with 7 bases remaining between them. Germline-derived CDR1 and CDR2 are MNHEY and SMNVEV (reference sequence). This CDR3 is 14 amino acids long. As DNA, the CDR3 is TGTGCCAGCAGTTTACTAGGAAACCAAGAGACCCAGTACTTC. It is translated as CASSLLGNQETQYF.

This clonotype was seen only a few times. This chain uses TRBV7-2 with TRBJ1-5; no clear D gene. The ends were cut back, 1 base at V and 5 bases at J, with 12 bases in the middle. Germline V gives CDR1 SGHTA, CDR2 FQGNSA. The CDR3 runs to 15 residues. The CDR3 here is CASSLGRVGYQPQHF. CDR3 DNA sequence: TGTGCCAGCAGCTTAGGGCGTGTCGGGTATCAGCCCCAGCATTTT.

This clonotype occurred a few times. V is TRBV5-5 and J is TRBJ2-5; D gene ambiguous. Germline CDR1 is SGHKS and CDR2 is YYEKEE (reference sequence). Trimming pared 0 bases from V and 5 bases from J, leaving 8 bases between. The CDR3 contains 13 residues. DNA of the CDR3: TGTGCCAGCAGCTTGGAACCCGGCGAGACCCAGTACTTC. Its protein product is CASSLEPGETQYF.

The rearrangement uses TRBV7-9 and TRBJ1-1; D is perhaps TRBD1 (5 bases). The CDR3 is 13 residues long. The germline V gene encodes CDR1 SEHNR and CDR2 FQNEAQ (reference sequence). Trimming took 5 bases from V and 7 from J, leaving 14 bases between them. The CDR3 protein is CASSIAGYGEAFF. The CDR3 DNA sequence: TGTGCCAGCAGCATCGCAGGGTACGGTGAAGCTTTCTTT.

The chain recombines TRBV10-3 with TRBJ1-2; D might be TRBD1 (6 bases). Looked up from germline, CDR1 is ENHRY and CDR2 is SYGVKD. V was cut by 3 bases and J by 1 base, with 9 bases left in between. The length of the CDR3 is 14 residues. The CDR3 reads CAISDTGSNYGYTF. CDR3 nucleotides: TGTGCCATCAGTGATACAGGGAGTAACTATGGCTACACCTTC.

The table lists this clonotype with a few counts. The chain couples TRBV7-2 to TRBJ2-3; D is unresolved. The germline V gene encodes CDR1 SGHTA and CDR2 FQGNSA. V was trimmed by 3 bases and J by 4 bases, leaving 5 bases between them. The length of the CDR3 is 12 residues. The CDR3 loop reads CASSFMSDTQYF. The CDR3 bases are TGTGCCAGCAGCTTTATGTCAGATACGCAGTATTTT.

This clonotype was detected ten times or more. J is TRBJ2-5 and V is TRBV7-8; TRBD2 might be the D (5 bases). Germline V gives CDR1 SGHVS, CDR2 FQNEAQ. The CDR3 has 14 residues. Trimming left V 5 bases short and J 7 bases short, with 17 bases between. Here the CDR3 DNA reads TGTGCCAGCAGCGCCCGGCGTATCCGGGGGACCCAGTACTTC. It specifies CASSARRIRGTQYF.

This chain connects TRBV12-3 or TRBV12-4 to TRBJ2-3; tentatively, D is TRBD2 (5 bases). V lost 1 base and J lost 7, with 18 bases in between. This CDR3 has 16 residues. Here the CDR3 reads CASSLGPLLEGNTQYF. CDR3 nucleotide sequence: TGTGCCAGCAGTTTAGGTCCCCTGCTCGAGGGCAATACGCAGTATTTT.

This clonotype was picked up a small number of times. V is TRBV7-2 and J is TRBJ2-7; D possibly corresponds to TRBD2 (6 bases). The CDR3 extends over 15 amino acids. Germline V gene lookup returns CDR1 SGHTA and CDR2 FQGNSA. V was trimmed by 1 base and J by 3 bases, leaving 13 bases between them. CDR3 nucleotide sequence: TGTGCCAGCAGCTTAGGGGCTAGCGTTCTCTACGAGCAGTACTTC. It yields the protein CASSLGASVLYEQYF.

This clonotype has a handful of counts. CDR3 in amino acids: CASSVAQNTGELFF. As DNA, the CDR3 is TGTGCCAGCAGCGTAGCCCAGAACACCGGGGAGCTGTTTTTT. The chain has TRBV9 and TRBJ2-2; D remains ambiguous. The germline gives CDR1 SGDLS, CDR2 YYNGEE. Between the trimmed V and J ends, which lost 0 bases and 1 base, there was a span of 4 bases. CDR3 size: 14 residues.

The chain links TRBV18 to TRBJ2-5, with 7 bases matching TRBD1. In germline, CDR1 is KGHSH, CDR2 LQKENI. V shed 3 bases, J shed 4 bases, and the junction held 8 bases outside the gene matches. The CDR3 consists of 15 residues. The CDR3 sequence: CASSPTGIGGETQYF. Written as DNA, the CDR3 is TGTGCCAGCTCACCGACAGGGATCGGTGGAGAGACCCAGTACTTC. The full variable domain, in which reference TRBV18 and TRBJ2-5 provide the parts outside the CDR3, is NAGVMQNPRHLVRRRGQEARLRCSPMKGHSHVYWYRQLPEEGLKFMVYLQKENIIDESGMPKERFSAEFPKEGPSILRIQQVVRGDSAAYFCASSPTGIGGETQYFGPGTRLLVL.

This clonotype was seen repeatedly, ten times or more. V usage is TRBV12-3 or TRBV12-4 and J usage is TRBJ1-3; possible D gene TRBD1, 5 bases. The CDR3 sequence is 16 residues long. V lost 6 bases, J lost 1 base, and 16 bases lay in between. The CDR3 coding sequence is TGTGCCAGCAGCCAAACTCCAGGGATATCTGGAAACACCATATATTTT. Translated: CASSQTPGISGNTIYF.

This clonotype was seen only a few times. The J gene is TRBJ1-2, the V gene TRBV10-2; D possibly corresponds to TRBD1 (6 bases). Trimming cost V 1 base and J 8 bases, with 17 bases left between them. The germline V gene encodes CDR1 WSHSY and CDR2 SAAADI. The CDR3 totals 15 residues. CDR3 in DNA: TGCGCCAGCAGTGAGTTAAGCCAGGGGCCCATGGGCTACACCTTC. This codes for CASSELSQGPMGYTF.

This clonotype was found a few times. The chain has TRBV12-3 or TRBV12-4 and TRBJ2-2; possibly TRBD2 for D (6 bases). CDR3 length: 15 amino acids. The V gene lost 8 bases and the J gene lost 6 bases, with 19 bases spanning the gap. The CDR3 here is CASGWDFLRPGELFF. The CDR3 bases are TGTGCCAGCGGCTGGGACTTCCTTAGGCCCGGGGAGCTGTTTTTT.